Following are 32 T cell receptor beta chains from one sample sequenced in a study of blood T cell repertoires in COVID-19. Data came from immunoSEQ multiplex PCR; TCRdb stores just in-frame clones and leaves some out. The table lists some 390,000 clones, approximately 86% of them singletons, with about 3% in the top ten. Sequencing was done on a sample of peripheral blood. Receptors originate from a human donor in a cohort sampled during active COVID-19.

The V call is TRBV19, the J call TRBJ1-2, with 7 bases lining up with TRBD1. The V and J ends lost 3 bases and 1 base, in that order; junction bases with no gene match: 5. CDR3 length: 15 amino acids. In germline, CDR1 is LNHDA, CDR2 SQIVND (reference sequence). This CDR3 reads CASSIQGGRNYGYTF. The CDR3 DNA follows: TGTGCCAGTAGTATCCAGGGGGGACGTAACTATGGCTACACCTTC.

On this clone: This sample includes further DNA sequences coding for the same CDR3. The genes are TRBV11-2 and TRBJ1-2; 7 bases agree with TRBD1. The germline V gene has CDR1 SGHAT and CDR2 FQNNGV. The V segment lost 5 bases and the J segment 3 bases; nucleotides outside the gene matches: 3. This CDR3 is built from 13 residues. For the CDR3, the DNA is TGTGCCAGCAGCCCTGGACAGGACTATGGCTACACCTTC. It yields the protein CASSPGQDYGYTF.

This clone was found once. The rearrangement joins TRBV5-8 to TRBJ2-5; a possible D gene is TRBD1 (5 bases). The germline V and J ends were trimmed by 2 bases and 1 base, with 12 bases remaining between them. Germline assignment: CDR1 SGHTS and CDR2 YDEGEE. There are 15 residues in the CDR3. CDR3 DNA sequence: TGTGCCAGCAGCTTCGGGTATCAGGGCCAAGAGACCCAGTACTTC. Its translation is CASSFGYQGQETQYF. Looking up the rest from reference TRBV5-8 and TRBJ2-5 gives the full variable domain: EAGVTQSPTHLIKTRGQQATLRCSPISGHTSVYWYQQALGLGLQFLLWYDEGEERNRGNFPPRFSGRQFPNYSSELNVNALELEDSALYLCASSFGYQGQETQYFGPGTRLLVL.

The chain recombines TRBV19 with TRBJ2-2; D might be TRBD1 (6 bases). The CDR3 is 14 residues long. Trimming removed 5 bases from V and 4 bases from J, with 11 bases in between. Germline V CDR1 and CDR2: LNHDA, SQIVND (reference sequence). CDR3 sequence reads: CASSVSRGTGELFF. Written as DNA, the CDR3 is TGTGCCAGTAGTGTCAGCAGGGGCACCGGGGAGCTGTTTTTT.

This chain links TRBV23-1 with TRBJ2-7; 8 bases match TRBD1. TRBV23-1 is an ORF, and what it does is uncertain. Trimming removed 1 base from V and 0 bases from J; junction bases left unmatched: 8. This CDR3 has 17 amino acids. The CDR3 spells CASSQWGLGTGSYEQYF. The CDR3 bases are TGCGCCAGCAGTCAATGGGGGTTGGGGACAGGCTCCTACGAGCAGTACTTC.

The J gene is TRBJ1-3, the V gene TRBV10-3; 12 nucleotides match TRBD1. The CDR3 extends over 16 amino acids. Germline trimming cut 2 bases from V and 3 bases from J; bases unmatched to any gene: 2. In germline, CDR1 is ENHRY, CDR2 SYGVKD. The CDR3 is CAISEGTGGIGNTIYF. In nucleotides, the CDR3 is TGTGCCATCAGTGAGGGGACAGGGGGCATTGGAAACACCATATATTTT.

The table lists this clone with many counts. This sequence joins TRBV6-4 and TRBJ2-1; 7 positions agree with TRBD1. V lost 5 bases, J lost 4 bases, and 8 bases stayed unmatched. Germline CDR1 MRHNA, CDR2 SNTAGT. The CDR3 loop spans 15 amino acids. The CDR3 DNA reads as TGTGCCAGCAGTCCTCGGGCAGGGGGTTACAATGAGCAGTTCTTC. This translates into CASSPRAGGYNEQFF.

The chain combines TRBV29-1 with TRBJ2-7, with a tentative D call TRBD2 (6 bases). This CDR3 is built from 14 residues. V was trimmed by 5 bases and J by 3 bases, leaving 17 bases between them. Germline CDR1 is SQVTM and CDR2 is ANQGSEA. Here the CDR3 reads CSVSGGAMNYEQYF. The CDR3 DNA reads TGCAGCGTTAGTGGAGGGGCGATGAACTACGAGCAGTACTTC.

The J gene is TRBJ1-1, the V gene TRBV11-2; no clear D gene. Looked up from germline, CDR1 is SGHAT and CDR2 is FQNNGV. The V end lost 0 bases, the J end lost 4 bases, and 15 bases lay between the germline ends. This CDR3 region has 16 residues. CDR3: CASSLDGSPPGTEAFF. The DNA of the CDR3 is TGTGCCAGCAGCTTAGATGGGTCACCTCCGGGCACTGAAGCTTTCTTT.

This chain links TRBV30 with TRBJ1-5, with a tentative D call TRBD1 (6 bases). Germline CDR1 is GTSNPN and CDR2 is SVGIG (reference sequence). V lost 1 base, J lost 7 bases, and 17 bases lay in between. The CDR3 extends over 15 amino acids. The DNA of the CDR3 is TGTGCCTGGAGTGAGGGGGGGCGAGGTGGACAGCCCCAGCATTTT. Encoded protein: CAWSEGGRGGQPQHF.

The chain uses TRBV2 and TRBJ2-7, with 14 bases fitting TRBD2. The V and J ends lost 3 bases and 4 bases, in that order; junction bases with no gene match: 2. The CDR3 is made up of 15 amino acids. CDR1 is SNHLY and CDR2 is FYNNEI in the germline V gene. CDR3: CASSEGLAGVYEQYF. CDR3 bases: TGTGCCAGCAGTGAGGGACTAGCGGGAGTTTACGAGCAGTACTTC.

This chain links TRBV30 with TRBJ2-3; TRBD2 might be the D (5 bases). Trimming removed 4 bases at V and 5 bases at J, with 10 bases between. The CDR3 runs 12 residues. From germline, CDR1 is GTSNPN and CDR2 SVGIG (reference sequence). The CDR3 region has the DNA TGTGCCTGGAAGGCACGGGGAGATACGCAGTATTTT. Amino acids: CAWKARGDTQYF.

The chain employs TRBV28 and TRBJ2-1; TRBD2 is a possible D gene (5 bases). The V end was cut by 2 bases, the J end by 10 bases, with 15 bases between. The CDR3 has 14 residues. CDR1 MDHEN and CDR2 SYDVKM come from the germline V gene. In nucleotides, the CDR3 is TGTGCCAGCAGTTTACAGGCGGAGGTGGGGGAGCAGTTCTTC. Its protein product is CASSLQAEVGEQFF. Full variable domain (remainder filled in from reference TRBV28 and TRBJ2-1): DVKVTQSSRYLVKRTGEKVFLECVQDMDHENMFWYRQDPGLGLRLIYFSYDVKMKEKGDIPEGYSVSREKKERFSLILESASTNQTSMYLCASSLQAEVGEQFFGPGTRLTVL.

The chain links TRBV12-3 or TRBV12-4 to TRBJ1-5; tentatively, D is TRBD1 (6 bases). Trimming cost V 5 bases and J 7 bases, with 12 bases left between them. The CDR3 runs to 13 residues. The CDR3: CASSVTGFQPQHF. The CDR3 DNA reads TGTGCCAGCAGTGTCACAGGGTTCCAGCCCCAGCATTTT.

The chain carries TRBV30 and TRBJ1-2; no reliable D call. Germline V lookup: CDR1 GTSNPN, CDR2 SVGIG (reference sequence). V shed 7 bases and J shed 9 bases, with 18 bases lying between them. The CDR3 runs 12 residues. CDR3 DNA sequence: TGTGCCTCCTCCTCCGGGAGAGGGCGCTACACCTTC. Protein product: CASSSGRGRYTF.

This sequence joins TRBV7-6 and TRBJ2-7; D not certain. Trimming took off 3 bases at V and 2 bases at J, with 8 bases between the two ends. Looked up from germline, CDR1 is SGHVS and CDR2 is FNYEAQ. The CDR3 covers 13 residues. The CDR3 DNA is TGTGCCAGCAGCTTGGGCAGTACCTACGAGCAGTACTTC. This gives the protein CASSLGSTYEQYF.

The chain has TRBV13 and TRBJ1-4; TRBD1 aligns across 8 bases. The CDR3 totals 16 residues. J gave up 7 bases and V 5 bases, and 12 bases lay outside the gene matches. Germline assignment: CDR1 PRHDT and CDR2 FYEKMQ (reference sequence). The CDR3 loop is CASSPVRTGRSEKLFF. For the CDR3, the DNA is TGTGCCAGCAGCCCTGTCCGGACAGGGAGAAGTGAAAAACTGTTTTTT.

The chain employs TRBV5-5 and TRBJ2-7, with 7 bases lining up with TRBD2. The CDR3 length is 14 residues. Trimming at V came to 1 base and at J to 3 bases, leaving 4 bases not matched to a gene. The germline gives CDR1 SGHKS, CDR2 YYEKEE (reference sequence). The CDR3 spells CASSLRGVGYEQYF. The CDR3 nucleotides are TGTGCCAGCAGCTTGCGGGGGGTCGGCTACGAGCAGTACTTC.

This clone was picked up one time. The chain employs TRBV10-1 and TRBJ2-7, with D perhaps TRBD1 (6 bases). Germline V gene sequence: CDR1 WNHNN, CDR2 SYGVQD (reference sequence). The ends were cut back, 7 bases at V and 2 bases at J, with 18 bases in the middle. The CDR3 consists of 15 residues. CDR3 protein: CASKGWPGVAYEQYF. The CDR3 DNA reads TGCGCCAGCAAAGGGTGGCCAGGGGTAGCCTACGAGCAGTACTTC.

The chain is built from TRBV20-1 and TRBJ1-2; D gene ambiguous. The length of the CDR3 is 11 residues. V lost 1 base to trimming and J lost 11 bases, with 11 bases between them. Per germline, CDR1 DFQATT and CDR2 SNEGSKA (reference sequence). The CDR3 nucleotides read TGCAGTGCTAGAGGGCGCGGTCCTTACACCTTC. This sequence encodes CSARGRGPYTF.

The chain links TRBV2 to TRBJ1-3, with unresolved D. Per germline, CDR1 SNHLY and CDR2 FYNNEI. With 6 bases removed from V and 0 bases from J, the gap between germline ends came to 9 bases. The CDR3 is made up of 14 amino acids. CDR3 protein: CASRERFSGNTIYF. As DNA, the CDR3 is TGTGCCAGCAGGGAACGGTTCTCTGGAAACACCATATATTTT.

The V and J genes are TRBV2 and TRBJ2-7; tentatively, D is TRBD1 (5 bases). Germline V gene data show CDR1 as SNHLY and CDR2 as FYNNEI. Deletions cut 3 bases from V and 0 bases from J, with 18 bases between. The CDR3 totals 17 residues. The CDR3 coding sequence is TGTGCCAGCAGTGATGTTGGACACGCCATACTCTCCTACGAGCAGTACTTC. Its protein is CASSDVGHAILSYEQYF.

This sequence joins TRBV30 and TRBJ2-5; possibly TRBD1 for D (6 bases). The CDR3 totals 12 residues. Germline V CDR1 and CDR2: GTSNPN, SVGIG (reference sequence). Deletions cut 8 bases from V and 4 bases from J, with 14 bases between. The CDR3 coding sequence is TGTGCCGTACAGGGTCGTTCAGAGACCCAGTACTTC. Amino acid sequence: CAVQGRSETQYF.

The CDR3 bases are TGTGCCTGGAGTGCCAAATCGACAGGGAGAACTGAAGCTTTCTTT. It encodes CAWSAKSTGRTEAFF. The chain joins TRBV30 to TRBJ1-1; 7 positions agree with TRBD1. The CDR3 extends over 15 amino acids. CDR1 GTSNPN and CDR2 SVGIG come from the germline V gene (reference sequence). Trimming cost V 1 base and J 5 bases; bases outside gene matches: 10. Variable domain in full (rest from reference TRBV30 and TRBJ1-1): SQTIHQWPATLVQPVGSPLSLECTVEGTSNPNLYWYRQAAGRGLQLLFYSVGIGQISSEVPQNLSASRPQDRQFILSSKKLLLSDSGFYLCAWSAKSTGRTEAFFGQGTRLTVV.

This chain connects TRBV27 to TRBJ1-5; no definite D call. V lost 3 bases and J 5 bases, leaving 11 bases between the germline ends. Germline lookup yields CDR1 MNHEY and CDR2 SMNVEV (reference sequence). This CDR3 contains 14 residues. The CDR3 bases are TGTGCCAGCAGTTTTGGAACAGCAGATCAGCCCCAGCATTTT. Its translation is CASSFGTADQPQHF.

The rearrangement links TRBV19 to TRBJ1-6; D remains ambiguous. CDR1 and CDR2 (germline): LNHDA, SQIVND (reference sequence). The CDR3 loop spans 13 amino acids. Trimming cost V 9 bases and J 8 bases, with 14 bases left between them. The CDR3: CASSQALDSPLHF. The CDR3, as DNA: TGTGCCAGCTCGCAAGCGTTGGATTCACCCCTCCACTTT. The entire variable domain, with the rest obtained from reference TRBV19 and TRBJ1-6, is as follows: DGGITQSPKYLFRKEGQNVTLSCEQNLNHDAMYWYRQDPGQGLRLIYYSQIVNDFQKGDIAEGYSVSREKKESFPLTVTSAQKNPTAFYLCASSQALDSPLHFGNGTRLTVT.

This sequence joins TRBV20-1 and TRBJ2-2; tentative D call: TRBD2 (5 bases). Germline V gene lookup returns CDR1 DFQATT and CDR2 SNEGSKA (reference sequence). This CDR3 spans 17 amino acids. The V end was cut by 3 bases, the J end by 1 base, with 18 bases between. The CDR3 protein is CSASSPEAALNTGELFF. For the CDR3, the DNA is TGCAGTGCTAGTTCCCCCGAAGCGGCATTGAACACCGGGGAGCTGTTTTTT.

CDR3 DNA sequence: TGTGCCAGCTCCCCCCGCGGGCCGCGAGAGGCCGGGGAGCTGTTTTTT. Translation: CASSPRGPREAGELFF. The gene calls are TRBV18 and TRBJ2-2, with D perhaps TRBD2 (5 bases). CDR1 KGHSH and CDR2 LQKENI come from the germline V gene. The CDR3 is made up of 16 amino acids. V lost 6 bases, J lost 6 bases, and 20 bases lay in between.

This chain links TRBV5-1 with TRBJ2-1; 9 positions match TRBD2. CDR1 and CDR2 from the germline V gene are SGHRS and YFSETQ. This CDR3 has 17 amino acids. Trimming at V came to 4 bases and at J to 6 bases, leaving 14 bases not matched to a gene. The CDR3 nucleotides read TGCGCCAGCAGCCTTACGGTTGGCGGGGGGGCTATCAATGAGCAGTTCTTC. This translates into CASSLTVGGGAINEQFF.

The V call is TRBV10-3, the J call TRBJ1-1; perhaps TRBD1 as D (6 bases). V lost 10 bases and J 1 base, leaving 19 bases between the germline ends. Germline-derived CDR1 and CDR2 are ENHRY and SYGVKD. This CDR3 has 15 amino acids. As DNA, the CDR3 is TGTGCCACCGGACCCCGGCGAGGGGGGAACACTGAAGCTTTCTTT. Amino acids: CATGPRRGGNTEAFF.

V is TRBV3-1 (or the pseudogene TRBV3-2) and J is TRBJ2-3; D may be TRBD1 (5 bases). The V gene lost 1 base and the J gene lost 2 bases, with 7 bases spanning the gap. This CDR3 comprises 14 residues. Germline assignment: CDR1 LGHDT and CDR2 YNNKEL (reference sequence). DNA of the CDR3: TGTGCCAGCAGCCAAGGGGGCAACACAGATACGCAGTATTTT. This sequence encodes CASSQGGNTDTQYF.

This clone came up a few times. V usage is TRBV28 and J usage is TRBJ1-2; 7 positions agree with TRBD1. V lost 1 base to trimming and J lost 6 bases; unmatched junction nucleotides: 5. Germline assignment: CDR1 MDHEN and CDR2 SYDVKM. The CDR3 is 14 amino acids. CDR3 amino acids: CASSLSDRANGYTF. CDR3 coding DNA: TGTGCCAGCAGTTTATCCGACAGGGCGAATGGCTACACCTTC.